This T cell receptor beta chain was sequenced for a study of blood T cell repertoires in COVID-19. Study at large: Acute-phase and convalescent COVID-19 samples originated in the United States, Italy and Spain. T cells, B-cell-depleted T cells, or PBMCs supplied cDNA or gDNA.

As originally analysed: Cell counts per sample came from amplifying reference gene primers. The table came from immunoSEQ multiplex PCR; TCRdb's copy has only in-frame clones and leaves some out. From that table come the V and J calls and clone size; the DNA was used to work out D and trimming. The sample consists of 270,000 or so clones, 75% to 90% of them appearing once. The CDR3 is made up of 13 amino acids. The chain recombines TRBV21-1 with TRBJ2-4; the tabulated D call, TRBD2, remains unverified against the DNA. TRBV21-1 is designated a pseudogene. What was sequenced was peripheral blood. The clonotype originates from a human donor in a cohort sampled during active COVID-19. In DNA, the CDR3 is TGTGCCAGCAGCAAAGTAGCTGAAAACATTCAGTACTTC. Translating gives CASSKVAENIQYF.